This passage covers 17 T cell receptor beta chains from one sample sequenced in a study of radiotherapy plus CTLA-4 blockade in lung cancer. This table comes from immunoSEQ multiplex PCR, and its TCRdb copy is limited to in-frame clones, with some not included. The sample lists roughly 50,000 clones; 84% were seen once. The sequenced sample was peripheral blood, obtained from a patient treated with radiotherapy plus ipilimumab. These receptors were collected from a human donor with non-small cell lung cancer whose response to radiotherapy plus ipilimumab could not be evaluated.

The chain carries TRBV6-5 and TRBJ1-2; 9 nucleotides align to TRBD1. The J segment lost 3 bases and the V segment lost 5 bases, leaving 4 bases of the junction unmatched. The CDR3 consists of 14 residues. Germline CDR1 reads MNHEY; CDR2 reads SVGAGI. CDR3 residues: CASSTRTGDYGYTF. The CDR3 coding sequence is TGTGCCAGCAGTACCCGGACAGGGGACTATGGCTACACCTTC.

This clone was observed once. The J gene is TRBJ2-4, the V gene TRBV2, with 8 bases identical to TRBD2. The CDR3 sequence is 17 residues long. Trimming at V came to 8 bases and at J to 0 bases, leaving 12 bases not matched to a gene. The germline gives CDR1 SNHLY, CDR2 FYNNEI. The CDR3 DNA follows: TGTGCCAGCTCTTTCGACCGACTAGCGAAAGCCAAAAACATTCAGTACTTC. Protein product: CASSFDRLAKAKNIQYF.

This clone was observed a single time. The chain has TRBV7-9 and TRBJ1-2; 10 bases are a match to TRBD1. Germline assignment: CDR1 SEHNR and CDR2 FQNEAQ (reference sequence). Trimming at V came to 4 bases and at J to 4 bases, leaving 6 bases not matched to a gene. CDR3 length: 15 amino acids. The CDR3: CASSSGTGDTYGYTF. CDR3 coding DNA: TGTGCCAGCAGCTCCGGGACAGGGGACACCTATGGCTACACCTTC.

This clone was found a few times. This chain uses TRBV6-5 with TRBJ1-5, with D possibly being TRBD1 (5 bases). V was pared by 7 bases and J by 3 bases, with 16 bases between. The CDR3 consists of 15 residues. Germline V gives CDR1 MNHEY, CDR2 SVGAGI. The CDR3 loop reads CASTPGAGLNQPQHF. The DNA of the CDR3 is TGTGCCAGCACCCCTGGGGCAGGCCTCAATCAGCCCCAGCATTTT.

This clone has a single count. This sequence joins TRBV5-1 and TRBJ2-7; 12 bases line up with TRBD2. Trimming took 2 bases from V and 6 from J; bases not matched to a gene: 3. The length of the CDR3 is 14 residues. Germline V gene data show CDR1 as SGHRS and CDR2 as YFSETQ. DNA of the CDR3: TGCGCCAGCAGCTTACTAGCGGGAGGAGGCGAGCAGTACTTC. Translating it yields CASSLLAGGGEQYF. The complete variable domain, with remaining parts taken from reference TRBV5-1 and TRBJ2-7, reads KAGVTQTPRYLIKTRGQQVTLSCSPISGHRSVSWYQQTPGQGLQFLFEYFSETQRNKGNFPGRFSGRQFSNSRSEMNVSTLELGDSALYLCASSLLAGGGEQYFGPGTRLTVT.

The V call is TRBV7-2, the J call TRBJ2-5, with D perhaps matching TRBD2 (8 bases). This CDR3 comprises 17 residues. V was shortened by 5 bases and J by 4 bases, with 23 bases between the two germline ends. CDR1 and CDR2 from the germline V gene are SGHTA and FQGNSA. This CDR3 reads CASSPLVGRGRRETQYF. DNA of the CDR3: TGTGCCAGCAGCCCTCTGGTCGGGAGGGGGCGGAGAGAGACCCAGTACTTC.

The chain is built from TRBV10-2 and TRBJ2-7, with 10 nucleotides matching TRBD1. The CDR3 spans 14 residues. Germline V gene lookup returns CDR1 WSHSY and CDR2 SAAADI. J gave up 6 bases and V 2 bases, and 4 bases lay outside the gene matches. CDR3 in DNA: TGCGCCAGCAGTGAGGACAGGGGGCGCGGCGAGCAGTACTTC. Translation: CASSEDRGRGEQYF.

This clone appeared a single time. V and J are TRBV7-8 and TRBJ2-7; D is undetermined. The germline CDR1 and CDR2 sequences are SGHVS and FQNEAQ. The CDR3 has 11 amino acids. The V end was cut by 8 bases, the J end by 1 base, with 6 bases between. CDR3: CASGPSYEQYF. For the CDR3, the DNA is TGTGCCAGCGGGCCTTCCTACGAGCAGTACTTC.

The V gene is TRBV5-1, the J gene TRBJ2-3; 10 bases are shared with TRBD1. Unmatched junction bases numbered 5, after V lost 5 bases and J lost 5 bases. There are 14 residues in the CDR3. CDR1 SGHRS and CDR2 YFSETQ come from the germline V gene. The CDR3 loop reads CASRMDRGGDTQYF. The CDR3, as DNA: TGCGCCAGCAGAATGGACAGGGGGGGAGATACGCAGTATTTT.

V usage is TRBV7-9 and J usage is TRBJ1-2, with no clear D. CDR3 length: 12 amino acids. Germline V gene sequence: CDR1 SEHNR, CDR2 FQNEAQ (reference sequence). Between the trimmed V and J ends, which lost 1 base and 5 bases, there was a span of 5 bases. Written as DNA, the CDR3 is TGTGCCAGCAGCTTAGGGAGTTATGGCTACACCTTC. This codes for CASSLGSYGYTF.

The chain has TRBV11-2 and TRBJ2-2; 7 bases match TRBD2. Per the germline V gene, CDR1 is SGHAT and CDR2 is FQNNGV. The V and J ends lost 0 bases and 3 bases, in that order; junction bases with no gene match: 1. The CDR3 has 15 amino acids. The CDR3 is CASSLEGGDTGELFF. CDR3 DNA sequence: TGTGCCAGCAGCTTAGAGGGGGGGGACACCGGGGAGCTGTTTTTT.

V gene TRBV7-2 combines with J gene TRBJ2-7; 9 positions agree with TRBD2. The CDR3 is 14 residues long. The J segment lost 1 base and the V segment lost 5 bases, leaving 3 bases of the junction unmatched. Per germline, CDR1 SGHTA and CDR2 FQGNSA. This chain's CDR3 is CASSLSGRSYEQYF. In DNA form, the CDR3 reads TGTGCCAGCAGCCTTAGCGGGAGATCCTACGAGCAGTACTTC.

The rearrangement joins TRBV7-2 to TRBJ2-2; 8 bases line up with TRBD1. This CDR3 region has 19 residues. The V gene end was trimmed by 4 bases and the J gene end by 3 bases; junction bases not matched to a gene: 16. Germline CDR1 and CDR2: SGHTA and FQGNSA. As DNA, the CDR3 is TGTGCCAGCAGCTCCCTACCCCCTCACAGGGGGGAGGACACCGGGGAGCTGTTTTTT. Translation gives CASSSLPPHRGEDTGELFF.

V and J are TRBV9 and TRBJ2-1; TRBD1 agrees at 7 bases. The CDR3 sequence is 16 residues long. Germline CDR1 SGDLS, CDR2 YYNGEE. V gave up 3 bases and J gave up 0 bases; unmatched junction bases: 6. DNA for the CDR3: TGTGCCAGCAGCGGAAGACAGGGATTCTCCTACAATGAGCAGTTCTTC. Encoded protein: CASSGRQGFSYNEQFF.

This chain connects TRBV7-3 to TRBJ2-1, with D possibly matching TRBD1 (6 bases). CDR1 is SGHTA and CDR2 is FQGTGA in the germline V gene. The CDR3 sequence is 13 residues long. The V and J ends lost 4 bases and 10 bases respectively, with 14 bases between them. CDR3 nucleotides: TGTGCCAGCAGCTCTCGGACAGCCCAAGAGCAGTTCTTC. It encodes CASSSRTAQEQFF.

The chain couples TRBV4-1 to TRBJ1-5; 7 bases line up with TRBD1. The CDR3 contains 13 residues. Germline-derived CDR1 and CDR2 are MGHRA and YSYEKL. V shed 2 bases, J shed 6 bases, and the junction held 1 base outside the gene matches. The CDR3 region has the DNA TGCGCCAGCAGCCAAACAGGGGTTCAGCCCCAGCATTTT. Residues: CASSQTGVQPQHF.

The rearrangement uses TRBV30 and TRBJ2-3; perhaps TRBD2 as D (5 bases). The CDR3 has 11 amino acids. Germline V gene lookup returns CDR1 GTSNPN and CDR2 SVGIG (reference sequence). Trimming removed 4 bases from V and 10 bases from J, with 12 bases in between. The CDR3 DNA follows: TGTGCCTGGACGGGATTGGAGGCGCAGTATTTT. Residues: CAWTGLEAQYF.